Shown below are 29 T cell receptor beta chains from a single sample sequenced in a study of beta chain features in type 1 diabetes. General study results and limits: Shortening of TCRB CDR3s, moderate but significant, appeared in all four CD4+ subsets of Type 1 diabetes patients.

Their antigens remain unidentified. Every isolated RNA sample was fully reverse transcribed, so sequencing captured expressed TCRB transcripts. TCRdb's copy holds only in-frame clones and misses some; the assay was immunoSEQ multiplex PCR. This sample has about 260,000 clones, with about a fifth found just once. Source material: naive CD4+ T cells from blood. These receptors originate from a woman aged 40 to 50 with type 1 diabetes.

This clone was recorded a few times. The chain is built from TRBV27 and TRBJ1-1; D uncertain. Trimming pared 6 bases from V and 1 base from J, leaving 12 bases between. The CDR3 is made up of 14 amino acids. CDR1 is MNHEY, CDR2 SMNVEV, per germline (reference sequence). CDR3 loop: CASSYSTGNTEAFF. The DNA for the CDR3 is TGTGCCAGCAGCTACTCGACGGGGAACACTGAAGCTTTCTTT.

This clone occurred a few times. This rearrangement joins TRBV7-2 to TRBJ2-1; no reliable D call. V shed 6 bases and J shed 9 bases, with 12 bases lying between them. Germline V CDR1 and CDR2: SGHTA, FQGNSA. The CDR3 loop spans 12 amino acids. CDR3 bases: TGTGCCAGCAGTGTCCGCAGTGTTGAGCAGTTCTTC. Its translation: CASSVRSVEQFF.

This chain connects TRBV4-1 to TRBJ1-5; 7 bases fit TRBD1. V shed 5 bases and J 0 bases; nucleotides not matched to a gene: 4. The CDR3 covers 15 residues. Germline V CDR1 and CDR2: MGHRA, YSYEKL. DNA for the CDR3: TGCGCCAGCAGCAGGACAGGAAATAGCAATCAGCCCCAGCATTTT. Its protein is CASSRTGNSNQPQHF.

The chain is built from TRBV5-1 and TRBJ2-7, with D perhaps matching TRBD1 (5 bases). This CDR3 comprises 14 residues. Germline V CDR1 and CDR2: SGHRS, YFSETQ. V lost 0 bases, J lost 0 bases, and 7 bases lay in between. CDR3 loop: CASSLEGSSYEQYF. The CDR3 DNA follows: TGCGCCAGCAGCTTGGAGGGGTCCTCCTACGAGCAGTACTTC.

This clone has more than one count but fewer than ten. The chain links TRBV9 to TRBJ1-6; no clear D gene. CDR3 length: 14 residues. Per the germline V gene, CDR1 is SGDLS and CDR2 is YYNGEE. V lost 3 bases and J lost 8, with 12 bases in between. CDR3 sequence reads: CASSDSGGDSPLHF. The CDR3 DNA follows: TGTGCCAGCAGCGATTCCGGCGGAGATTCACCCCTCCACTTT.

This clone was found a few times. V and J are TRBV7-9 and TRBJ2-7; 8 bases are shared with TRBD2. Losses at the gene ends were 5 bases for V and 2 bases for J; bases not matched to a gene: 14. CDR3 length: 17 residues. Germline V gene data show CDR1 as SEHNR and CDR2 as FQNEAQ (reference sequence). CDR3 residues: CASSRSAAGGVAYEQYF. The CDR3 DNA follows: TGTGCCAGCAGCCGAAGTGCGGCGGGGGGAGTCGCCTACGAGCAGTACTTC.

This rearrangement joins TRBV7-9 to TRBJ2-7; 9 bases map to TRBD1. The CDR3 sequence is 12 residues long. The V segment lost 11 bases and the J segment 2 bases; nucleotides outside the gene matches: 4. Germline CDR1 is SEHNR and CDR2 is FQNEAQ (reference sequence). The CDR3 DNA reads TGTGCCTCCGGGGACAGGGCCTACGAGCAGTACTTC. It specifies CASGDRAYEQYF.

The V and J genes are TRBV30 and TRBJ2-7; 7 positions agree with TRBD2. Germline assignment: CDR1 GTSNPN and CDR2 SVGIG (reference sequence). Germline trimming cut 6 bases from V and 4 bases from J; bases unmatched to any gene: 9. This CDR3 contains 13 residues. In DNA, the CDR3 is TGTGCCTGCACCCTTAGCGGGCCGTACGAGCAGTACTTC. Protein product: CACTLSGPYEQYF.

The chain has TRBV18 and TRBJ2-3; tentatively, D is TRBD1 (6 bases). The ends were cut back, 6 bases at V and 1 base at J, with 11 bases in the middle. Germline V gene data show CDR1 as KGHSH and CDR2 as LQKENI. This CDR3 is 14 amino acids long. This CDR3 reads CASSPDSGTDTQYF. The CDR3 nucleotides are TGTGCCAGCTCGCCGGACAGCGGCACAGATACGCAGTATTTT.

This clone was counted between two and nine times. This chain connects TRBV9 to TRBJ2-1; 8 bases agree with TRBD2. The CDR3 contains 14 residues. V gave up 3 bases and J gave up 2 bases; unmatched junction bases: 1. Germline V gene data show CDR1 as SGDLS and CDR2 as YYNGEE. CDR3 in amino acids: CASSGSGTYNEQFF. CDR3 nucleotides: TGTGCCAGCAGCGGTAGCGGGACCTACAATGAGCAGTTCTTC. Based on the CDR3 plus reference TRBV9 and TRBJ2-1, the full variable domain is DSGVTQTPKHLITATGQRVTLRCSPRSGDLSVYWYQQSLDQGLQFLIQYYNGEERAKGNILERFSAQQFPDLHSELNLSSLELGDSALYFCASSGSGTYNEQFFGPGTRLTVL.

The chain has TRBV4-1 and TRBJ2-3; 15 nucleotides align to TRBD2. The CDR3 spans 19 residues. V dropped 0 bases and J dropped 5; count of bases not matched to a gene: 9. From germline, CDR1 is MGHRA and CDR2 YSYEKL. CDR3 nucleotides: TGCGCCAGCAGCCAAGACCCCCGGACTAGCGGGGGGGCTGGAGATACGCAGTATTTT. Amino acid sequence: CASSQDPRTSGGAGDTQYF.

There are a few counts of this clone. This chain links TRBV7-3 with TRBJ1-1, with D possibly being TRBD1 (5 bases). Looked up from germline, CDR1 is SGHTA and CDR2 is FQGTGA. Trimming took off 5 bases at V and 4 bases at J, with 11 bases between the two ends. The CDR3 covers 13 residues. The CDR3 sequence: CASSGQGGTEAFF. The DNA for the CDR3 is TGTGCCAGCAGCGGTCAGGGTGGCACTGAAGCTTTCTTT.

The V and J genes are TRBV7-9 and TRBJ2-5; 10 positions match TRBD2. The CDR3 has 16 amino acids. The germline CDR1 and CDR2 sequences are SEHNR and FQNEAQ (reference sequence). The junction had 10 bases not matched to a gene; V was cut back by 7 bases and J by 2 bases. This CDR3 is CASNRPGLAAQETQYF. CDR3 nucleotide sequence: TGTGCCAGCAACCGCCCCGGACTAGCGGCTCAAGAGACCCAGTACTTC.

V and J are TRBV18 and TRBJ2-7, with a weak D call TRBD1 (5 bases). This CDR3 contains 14 residues. Trimming left V 3 bases short and J 3 bases short, with 12 bases between. CDR1 and CDR2 (germline): KGHSH, LQKENI. The CDR3 sequence: CASSPSTVVYEQYF. The CDR3 coding sequence is TGTGCCAGCTCACCTTCGACAGTAGTCTACGAGCAGTACTTC.

This clone has only a few counts. The genes are TRBV28 and TRBJ1-2, with D uncertain. Trimming stripped 6 bases from V and 7 bases from J, with 15 bases between. This CDR3 has 13 residues. Germline assignment: CDR1 MDHEN and CDR2 SYDVKM. The CDR3 nucleotides are TGTGCCAGCAGCGCGGCATCCTACTCTGGCTACACCTTC. As protein: CASSAASYSGYTF.

The chain recombines TRBV15 with TRBJ1-2, with TRBD1 matching 8 bases. The ends lost 3 bases at V and 6 bases at J; junction bases unmatched: 3. The germline V gene has CDR1 LNHNV and CDR2 YYDKDF (reference sequence). This CDR3 spans 13 amino acids. The DNA for the CDR3 is TGTGCCACCAGCAGGGACAGGGTCGATGGCTACACCTTC. It codes for CATSRDRVDGYTF. The whole variable domain, remainder taken from reference TRBV15 and TRBJ1-2, is DAMVIQNPRYQVTQFGKPVTLSCSQTLNHNVMYWYQQKSSQAPKLLFHYYDKDFNNEADTPDNFQSRRPNTSFCFLDIRSPGLGDTAMYLCATSRDRVDGYTFGSGTRLTVV.

This rearrangement joins TRBV7-2 to TRBJ2-1; D ambiguous. Trimming stripped 7 bases from V and 6 bases from J, with 16 bases between. Looked up from germline, CDR1 is SGHTA and CDR2 is FQGNSA. There are 14 residues in the CDR3. The CDR3: CASKSMVLSNEQFF. The CDR3 DNA follows: TGTGCCAGCAAGAGTATGGTTCTTAGCAATGAGCAGTTCTTC.

This clone has more than one count but fewer than ten. The rearrangement joins TRBV5-1 to TRBJ2-2; possibly TRBD2 for D (5 bases). Trimming took 5 bases from V and 8 from J, leaving 16 bases between them. Per germline, CDR1 SGHRS and CDR2 YFSETQ. The CDR3 has 14 amino acids. CDR3 DNA sequence: TGCGCCAGCAGGACGAAGGCCTCGGGAGGGGAGCTGTTTTTT. It encodes CASRTKASGGELFF. The full variable domain, its missing parts supplied by reference TRBV5-1 and TRBJ2-2, is KAGVTQTPRYLIKTRGQQVTLSCSPISGHRSVSWYQQTPGQGLQFLFEYFSETQRNKGNFPGRFSGRQFSNSRSEMNVSTLELGDSALYLCASRTKASGGELFFGEGSRLTVL.

This sequence joins TRBV5-1 and TRBJ2-7; the D is unclear. CDR1 and CDR2 (germline): SGHRS, YFSETQ. Trimming left V 5 bases short and J 6 bases short, with 15 bases between. The length of the CDR3 is 13 residues. For the CDR3, the DNA is TGCGCCAGCAGTATATCCGTTTCCCGCGAGCAGTACTTC. Translating it yields CASSISVSREQYF.

V is TRBV10-3 and J is TRBJ2-5, with D hard to call. The V gene lost 0 bases and the J gene lost 5 bases, with 22 bases spanning the gap. Germline CDR1 is ENHRY and CDR2 is SYGVKD. The CDR3 totals 18 residues. The CDR3 DNA follows: TGTGCCATCAGTGAGTCGAAGGCCTTGGGCAGGATGGGTGAGACCCAGTACTTC. Protein sequence: CAISESKALGRMGETQYF.

The V and J genes are TRBV6-5 and TRBJ2-4; tentative D call: TRBD2 (5 bases). The CDR3 has 14 residues. Germline V lookup: CDR1 MNHEY, CDR2 SVGAGI. Trimming took 6 bases from V and 8 from J, leaving 17 bases between them. The CDR3, as DNA: TGTGCCAGCAGCCCCCCAGGAGGTGGTGACATTCAGTACTTC. It translates to CASSPPGGGDIQYF.

This clone is a singleton in its sample. This chain uses TRBV29-1 with TRBJ2-7; the D gene is possibly TRBD1 (6 bases). Germline V CDR1 and CDR2: SQVTM, ANQGSEA. V was trimmed by 6 bases and J by 2 bases, leaving 17 bases between them. This CDR3 is 14 amino acids long. CDR3 protein: CSVGRTEGTYEQYF. The CDR3 region has the DNA TGCAGCGTGGGTAGGACAGAAGGAACCTACGAGCAGTACTTC.

This clone was recorded a few times. The V call is TRBV4-1, the J call TRBJ1-2, with D tentatively TRBD1 (5 bases). This CDR3 contains 15 residues. Germline CDR1 and CDR2: MGHRA and YSYEKL. V gave up 0 bases and J gave up 4 bases, with 12 bases separating them. In nucleotides, the CDR3 is TGCGCCAGCAGCCAAGATCCCGGGGGGACCTATGGCTACACCTTC. Protein sequence: CASSQDPGGTYGYTF.

In this sample, this clone turned up a few times. The J gene is TRBJ2-2, the V gene TRBV19, with D unclear. Germline V gene data show CDR1 as LNHDA and CDR2 as SQIVND (reference sequence). The CDR3 has 12 residues. V was pared by 4 bases and J by 7 bases, with 7 bases between. This chain's CDR3 is CASSKRIGELFF. CDR3 sequence (DNA): TGTGCCAGTAGTAAGAGAATCGGGGAGCTGTTTTTT.

This clone was counted only a few times. V usage is TRBV12-5 and J usage is TRBJ2-3; weak D call: TRBD2 (6 bases). Deletions cut 5 bases from V and 0 bases from J, with 12 bases between. Per germline, CDR1 LGHNT and CDR2 FRNRAP. The CDR3 length is 15 residues. The CDR3 spells CASGSGGASTDTQYF. Written as DNA, the CDR3 is TGTGCTAGTGGTAGTGGCGGGGCTAGCACAGATACGCAGTATTTT.

CDR3 coding DNA: TGTGCCAGCAGCGTAGAGGTAGCTCAAGTGAGAGGCTACACCTTC. Amino acids: CASSVEVAQVRGYTF. This chain uses TRBV9 with TRBJ1-2; D remains ambiguous. This CDR3 comprises 15 residues. V was pared by 0 bases and J by 8 bases, with 17 bases between. Germline CDR1 reads SGDLS; CDR2 reads YYNGEE.

The chain is built from TRBV5-6 and TRBJ2-4; TRBD1 might be the D (6 bases). With 2 bases removed from V and 2 bases from J, the gap between germline ends came to 14 bases. The CDR3 consists of 16 residues. In germline, CDR1 is SGHDT, CDR2 YYEEEE. CDR3 sequence: CASSFYRAGTKNIQYF. In DNA, the CDR3 is TGTGCCAGCAGCTTTTACAGGGCCGGGACCAAAAACATTCAGTACTTC. Full variable domain (rest looked up from reference TRBV5-6 and TRBJ2-4): DAGVTQSPTHLIKTRGQQVTLRCSPKSGHDTVSWYQQALGQGPQFIFQYYEEEERQRGNFPDRFSGHQFPNYSSELNVNALLLGDSALYLCASSFYRAGTKNIQYFGAGTRLSVL.

The gene calls are TRBV7-8 and TRBJ1-1; D unclear. Trimming removed 1 base from V and 0 bases from J, with 6 bases in between. Germline V gene data show CDR1 as SGHVS and CDR2 as FQNEAQ. The CDR3 runs to 14 residues. CDR3 coding DNA: TGTGCCAGCAGCTTAGACGAGATGAACACTGAAGCTTTCTTT. Protein: CASSLDEMNTEAFF.

In its sample, this clone was seen a few times. This chain links TRBV23-1 with TRBJ1-5; D is unresolved. TRBV23-1 is an open reading frame whose function is uncertain. The length of the CDR3 is 12 residues. V dropped 4 bases and J dropped 3 bases, with 4 bases sitting between them. The CDR3 DNA sequence: TGCGCCAGCAGTCCCAACAATCAGCCCCAGCATTTT. Amino acid sequence: CASSPNNQPQHF.